This T cell receptor beta chain emerged from a study of blood T cell repertoires in COVID-19. TCRdb keeps only in-frame clones here, not all; method: immunoSEQ multiplex PCR. There are over 200,000 clones in the sample; around 90% occur only once, and roughly 16% lies in the top ten. This TCR was recovered from a man aged 25-45 years who had been exposed to COVID-19. The specimen was PBMCs or T cells enriched from blood (not recorded which).

In DNA, the CDR3 is TGTGCCACCAGTGAGTCAGGCTCCCTGAACAATGAGCAGTTCTTC. It specifies CATSESGSLNNEQFF. The chain combines TRBV24-1 with TRBJ2-1, with D uncertain. V lost 4 bases to trimming and J lost 5 bases, with 14 bases between them. The CDR3 runs to 15 residues. Germline lookup yields CDR1 KGHDR and CDR2 SFDVKD.